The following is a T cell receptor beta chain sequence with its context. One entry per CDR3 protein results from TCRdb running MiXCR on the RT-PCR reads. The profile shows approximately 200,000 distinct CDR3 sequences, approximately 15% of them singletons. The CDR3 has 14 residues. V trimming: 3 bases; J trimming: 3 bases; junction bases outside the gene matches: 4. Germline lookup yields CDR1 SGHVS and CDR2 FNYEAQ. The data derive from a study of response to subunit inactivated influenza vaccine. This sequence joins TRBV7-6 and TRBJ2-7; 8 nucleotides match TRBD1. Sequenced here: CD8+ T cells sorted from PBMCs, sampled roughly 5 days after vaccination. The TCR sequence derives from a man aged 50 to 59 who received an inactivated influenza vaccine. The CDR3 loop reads CASSFTTGDYEQYF. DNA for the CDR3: TGTGCCAGCAGCTTCACGACAGGGGACTACGAGCAGTACTTC. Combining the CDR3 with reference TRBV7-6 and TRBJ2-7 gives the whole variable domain GAGVSQSPRYKVTKRGQDVALRCDPISGHVSLYWYRQALGQGPEFLTYFNYEAQQDKSGLPNDRFSAERPEGSISTLTIQRTEQRDSAMYRCASSFTTGDYEQYFGPGTRLTVT.